This T cell receptor beta chain was documented in a study of technical replicates of blood from a few donors (dated by TCRdb to about 2017). Turning to this clone: Its antigen is not yet known. Base-call qualities are not available, and no considerably larger clone is one nucleotide away.

Ends trimmed: V by 5 bases, J by 3 bases; bases unmatched to a gene: 8. According to the germline V gene (reference sequence), CDR1 reads SGHNT and CDR2 reads YYREEE. The cysteine opens and the phenylalanine closes a CDR3 of 16 amino acids. Solely the CDR3 DNA is kept, with 48 bases framed from the first base. The receptor library was made with the immunoSEQ multiplex PCR assay. The table comes from immuneACCESS by way of TCRdb, which keeps in-frame sequences with V and J called. Part of the clones is missing from these tables; in studies checked, under half for an unresolved V gene and the rest for unknown reasons. Counted in this sample were tens of thousands of clones; 95% of them appeared once. The ten largest clones take up about 0.25% of the sample.

The TCR originated in a human donor in good health. Sequencing was carried out using T cells isolated from PBMCs. This chain is built from TRBV5-4 and TRBJ2-3, with TRBD2 matching 11 junction bases. CDR3 protein: CASRVILAGVTDTQYF. The sequenced DNA is TGTGCCAGCAGGGTTATACTAGCGGGGGTGACAGATACGCAGTATTTT.